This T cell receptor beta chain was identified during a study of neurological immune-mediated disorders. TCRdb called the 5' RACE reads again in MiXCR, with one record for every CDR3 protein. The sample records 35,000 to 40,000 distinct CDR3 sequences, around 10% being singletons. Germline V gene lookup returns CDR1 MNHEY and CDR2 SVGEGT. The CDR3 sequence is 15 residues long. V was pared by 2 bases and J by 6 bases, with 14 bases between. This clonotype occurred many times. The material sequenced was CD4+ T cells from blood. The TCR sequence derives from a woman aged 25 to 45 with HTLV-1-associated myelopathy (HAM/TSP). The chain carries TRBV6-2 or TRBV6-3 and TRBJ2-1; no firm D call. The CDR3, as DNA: TGTGCCAGCAGTTACGATTTGATCGGGCCCAATGAGCAGTTCTTC. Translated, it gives CASSYDLIGPNEQFF.